These 8 T cell receptor beta chains were all obtained from the same sample, sequenced in a study of blood T cell repertoires in COVID-19. Generated by immunoSEQ multiplex PCR, the TCRdb table keeps only in-frame clones and is missing some. The sample carries over 200,000 clones, around 86% recorded once. Sequenced sample: peripheral blood. The receptors were sampled from a young man who had recovered from COVID-19.

The V and J genes are TRBV11-2 and TRBJ2-3; the D gene is possibly TRBD2 (6 bases). The CDR3 loop spans 14 amino acids. V lost 1 base and J 7 bases, leaving 12 bases between the germline ends. Germline CDR1 SGHAT, CDR2 FQNNGV. The CDR3 loop reads CASSLAGVRNTQYF. Here the CDR3 DNA reads TGTGCCAGCAGCTTAGCGGGGGTAAGAAATACGCAGTATTTT.

The chain links TRBV5-8 to TRBJ2-5; possibly TRBD2 for D (5 bases). V was pared by 5 bases and J by 5 bases, with 22 bases between. The germline CDR1 and CDR2 sequences are SGHTS and YDEGEE. The CDR3 contains 16 residues. CDR3 in amino acids: CASRLGRELLWETQYF. For the CDR3, the DNA is TGTGCCAGCAGGTTAGGCCGGGAATTACTATGGGAGACCCAGTACTTC.

V gene TRBV24-1 combines with J gene TRBJ2-7, with 10 bases that match TRBD2. Germline V lookup: CDR1 KGHDR, CDR2 SFDVKD. V lost 7 bases and J lost 1; bases outside the gene matches: 0. This CDR3 region has 13 residues. CDR3 coding DNA: TGTGCCACCAGAGCGGGGGGGTCCTACGAGCAGTACTTC. Translated: CATRAGGSYEQYF.

The J gene is TRBJ2-7, the V gene TRBV30; 7 bases fit TRBD1. The trim removed 4 bases at V and 5 bases at J, leaving 11 bases unmatched. CDR3 length: 14 amino acids. Germline V lookup: CDR1 GTSNPN, CDR2 SVGIG (reference sequence). CDR3 protein: CAWNPGQVVDEQYF. CDR3 DNA sequence: TGTGCCTGGAACCCCGGACAGGTAGTCGACGAGCAGTACTTC.

This clone was seen just once. The rearrangement uses TRBV2 and TRBJ2-7; TRBD1 matches at 8 bases. Looked up from germline, CDR1 is SNHLY and CDR2 is FYNNEI. The V segment lost 7 bases and the J segment 6 bases; nucleotides outside the gene matches: 5. The CDR3 contains 12 residues. CDR3 sequence: CASKTGVGEQYF. The DNA of the CDR3 is TGTGCCAGCAAGACAGGGGTTGGCGAGCAGTACTTC.

The CDR3 sequence: CASSEDREVALGYTF. CDR3 nucleotides: TGTGCCAGCAGTGAAGATAGGGAGGTTGCTCTTGGCTACACCTTC. J is TRBJ1-2 and V is TRBV2; D remains unclear. The V end lost 1 base, the J end lost 7 bases, and 16 bases lay between the germline ends. Germline V CDR1 and CDR2: SNHLY, FYNNEI. This CDR3 has 15 amino acids.

The chain combines TRBV14 with TRBJ2-7; D may be TRBD1 (6 bases). The CDR3 has 13 residues. V was cut by 5 bases and J by 5 bases, with 13 bases left in between. Germline V CDR1 and CDR2: SGHDN, FVKESK. CDR3 sequence (DNA): TGTGCCAGCAGCTACGGGACACTTAACGAGCAGTACTTC. This codes for CASSYGTLNEQYF. Drawing the rest from reference TRBV14 and TRBJ2-7, the complete variable domain is EAGVTQFPSHSVIEKGQTVTLRCDPISGHDNLYWYRRVMGKEIKFLLHFVKESKQDESGMPNNRFLAERTGGTYSTLKVQPAELEDSGVYFCASSYGTLNEQYFGPGTRLTVT.

This clone was detected only a few times. The rearrangement joins TRBV6-5 to TRBJ2-2, with 8 bases identical to TRBD2. This CDR3 region has 15 residues. Germline CDR1 is MNHEY and CDR2 is SVGAGI. V trimming: 6 bases; J trimming: 6 bases; junction bases outside the gene matches: 9. This CDR3 is CASSPSGGYPGELFF. In nucleotides, the CDR3 is TGTGCCAGCAGCCCGAGCGGGGGCTATCCCGGGGAGCTGTTTTTT.